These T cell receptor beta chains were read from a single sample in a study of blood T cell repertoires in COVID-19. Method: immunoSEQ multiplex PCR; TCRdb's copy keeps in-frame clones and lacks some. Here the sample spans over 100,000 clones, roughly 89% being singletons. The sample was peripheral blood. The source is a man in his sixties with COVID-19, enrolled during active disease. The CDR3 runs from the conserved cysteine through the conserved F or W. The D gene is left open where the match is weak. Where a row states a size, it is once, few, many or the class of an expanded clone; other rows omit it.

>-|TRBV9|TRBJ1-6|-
CASSVVAFGSPLHF
TGTGCCAGCAGCGTAGTTGCCTTCGGTTCACCCCTCCACTTT
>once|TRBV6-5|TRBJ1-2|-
CASSYSREGYTF
TGTGCCAGCAGTTACTCGAGGGAGGGCTACACCTTC
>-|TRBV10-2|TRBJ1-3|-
CASSETKGALGNTIYF
TGCGCCAGCAGTGAGACGAAAGGGGCGCTTGGAAACACCATATATTTT
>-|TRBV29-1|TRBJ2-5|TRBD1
CSVARDRGQETQYF
TGCAGCGTCGCCCGGGACAGGGGGCAAGAGACCCAGTACTTC
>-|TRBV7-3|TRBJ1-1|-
CASSPNQGSTEAFF
TGTGCCAGCAGCCCAAACCAGGGGTCCACTGAAGCTTTCTTT
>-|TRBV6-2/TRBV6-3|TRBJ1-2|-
CASSSGGLYGYTF
TGTGCCAGCAGCTCCGGAGGTCTCTATGGCTACACCTTC
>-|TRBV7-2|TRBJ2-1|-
CASSLGEIRLDGIEQFF
TGTGCCAGCAGCTTAGGCGAAATTCGACTAGACGGGATCGAGCAGTTCTTC
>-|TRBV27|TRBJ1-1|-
CASRDRQGGTEAFF
TGTGCCAGCAGAGACAGGCAAGGGGGCACTGAAGCTTTCTTT
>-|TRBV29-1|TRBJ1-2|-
CSVEKEYGYTF
TGCAGCGTTGAAAAGGAGTATGGCTACACCTTC
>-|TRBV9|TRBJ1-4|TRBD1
CASSPTTGVDEKLFF
TGTGCCAGCAGCCCAACCACAGGGGTGGATGAAAAACTGTTTTTT
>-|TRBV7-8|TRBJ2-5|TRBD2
CASSLFRPSGGQETQYF
TGTGCCAGCAGCTTATTTCGGCCTAGCGGGGGCCAAGAGACCCAGTACTTC
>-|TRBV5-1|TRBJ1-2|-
CASGAQPTYGYTF
TGCGCCAGCGGGGCGCAGCCGACATATGGCTACACCTTC
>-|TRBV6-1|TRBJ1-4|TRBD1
CASREQGVGEKLFF
TGTGCCAGCAGGGAACAGGGGGTTGGGGAAAAACTGTTTTTT
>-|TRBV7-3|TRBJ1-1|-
CASSLGQNTEAFF
TGTGCCAGCAGCCTCGGACAGAACACTGAAGCTTTCTTT
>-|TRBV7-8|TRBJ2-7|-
CASSRRLEYEQYF
TGTGCCAGCAGCCGACGGCTAGAATACGAGCAGTACTTC
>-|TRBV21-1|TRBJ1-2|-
CASSKEYWDRMIYGYTF
TGTGCCAGCAGCAAAGAGTATTGGGACAGAATGATCTATGGCTACACCTTC
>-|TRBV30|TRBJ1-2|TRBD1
CAWSADRGFIYGYTF
TGTGCCTGGAGTGCCGACAGGGGGTTCATCTATGGCTACACCTTC
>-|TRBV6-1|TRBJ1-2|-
CASSEVGRIYGYTF
TGTGCCAGCAGTGAAGTGGGGCGGATCTATGGCTACACCTTC
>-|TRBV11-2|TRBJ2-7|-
CASSLVGQSYEQYF
TGTGCCAGCAGCTTAGTTGGGCAGTCCTACGAGCAGTACTTC
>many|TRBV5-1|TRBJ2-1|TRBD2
CASSSGLAGALGEQFF
TGCGCCAGCAGCTCCGGACTAGCGGGGGCCCTCGGTGAGCAGTTCTTC
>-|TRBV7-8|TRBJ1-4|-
CASSLVSGGNEKLFF
TGTGCCAGCAGCTTAGTTTCCGGGGGTAATGAAAAACTGTTTTTT
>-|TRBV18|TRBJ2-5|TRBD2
CASSPRGSGGQETQYF
TGTGCCAGCTCACCTCGGGGTAGCGGGGGACAAGAGACCCAGTACTTC
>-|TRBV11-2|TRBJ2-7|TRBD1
CASSLWETGKDSYEQYF
TGTGCCAGCAGCTTATGGGAGACAGGGAAGGACTCCTACGAGCAGTACTTC
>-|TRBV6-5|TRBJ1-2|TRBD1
CASRSTGLNYGYTF
TGTGCCAGCAGATCGACAGGGCTTAACTATGGCTACACCTTC
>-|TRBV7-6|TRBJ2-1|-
CASSLLRASSYNEQFF
TGTGCCAGCAGCCTGTTGCGGGCGAGCTCCTACAATGAGCAGTTCTTC
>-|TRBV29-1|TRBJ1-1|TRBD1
CSVVGPLDRGLVYAFF
TGCAGCGTTGTGGGACCATTAGACAGGGGGCTGGTTTATGCTTTCTTT
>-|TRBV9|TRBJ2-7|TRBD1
CASSGGQGAYYEQYF
TGTGCCAGCAGCGGGGGACAGGGCGCCTACTACGAGCAGTACTTC
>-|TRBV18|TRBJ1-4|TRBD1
CASGRTGGDEKLFF
TGTGCCAGCGGACGGACAGGGGGCGATGAAAAACTGTTTTTT
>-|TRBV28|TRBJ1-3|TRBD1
CASSTGTGNTIYF
TGTGCCAGCAGTACCGGGACAGGGAACACCATATATTTT
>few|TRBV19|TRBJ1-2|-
CASSRSNLYGYTF
TGTGCCAGTAGCCGGAGTAACTTATATGGCTACACCTTC
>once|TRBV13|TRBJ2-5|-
CASSPAAGGHQETQYF
TGTGCCAGCAGCCCGGCTGCCGGGGGGCACCAAGAGACCCAGTACTTC
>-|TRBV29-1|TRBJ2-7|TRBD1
CSVGGDRGLDEQYF
TGCAGCGTTGGAGGGGACAGGGGGCTAGACGAGCAGTACTTC
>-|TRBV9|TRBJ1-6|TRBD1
CASSVDGTGVAPLHF
TGTGCCAGCAGCGTAGATGGGACAGGGGTGGCACCCCTCCACTTT
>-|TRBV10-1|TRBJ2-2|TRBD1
CASSSGQGNGELFF
TGCGCCAGCAGTTCGGGACAGGGGAACGGGGAGCTGTTTTTT
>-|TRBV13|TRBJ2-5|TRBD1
CASSLNGQGFWQTQYF
TGTGCCAGCAGTTTAAATGGACAGGGGTTTTGGCAGACCCAGTACTTC
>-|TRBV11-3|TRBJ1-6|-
CASSSGHPNSPLHF
TGTGCCAGCAGCTCGGGACACCCAAATTCACCCCTCCACTTT
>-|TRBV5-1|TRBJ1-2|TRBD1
CASSLPGQGDGYTF
TGCGCCAGCAGCTTGCCGGGACAGGGAGATGGCTACACCTTC
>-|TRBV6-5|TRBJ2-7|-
CASKTGSYEQYF
TGTGCCAGCAAGACAGGCAGCTACGAGCAGTACTTC
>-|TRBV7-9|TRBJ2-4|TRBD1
CASRLTGEGNIQYF
TGTGCCAGCAGATTGACAGGGGAAGGGAACATTCAGTACTTC
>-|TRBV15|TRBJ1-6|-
CATSREASGGSPLHF
TGTGCCACCAGCAGAGAGGCCTCGGGGGGTTCACCCCTCCACTTT
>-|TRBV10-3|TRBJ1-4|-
CAISESNSPGEKLFF
TGTGCCATCAGTGAGTCGAACTCCCCTGGTGAAAAACTGTTTTTT
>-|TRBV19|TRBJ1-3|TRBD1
CASSSYRGASSGNTIYF
TGTGCCAGTAGTTCCTACAGGGGCGCATCTTCTGGAAACACCATATATTTT
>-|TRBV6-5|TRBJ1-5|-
CASSTRDQPQHF
TGTGCCAGCAGTACCCGGGATCAGCCCCAGCATTTT
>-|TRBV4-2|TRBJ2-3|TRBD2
CASSHSLAGSTDTQYF
TGTGCCAGCAGCCATTCCCTAGCGGGGAGCACAGATACGCAGTATTTT
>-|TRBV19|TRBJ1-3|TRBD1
CASSIDGTAGNTIYF
TGTGCCAGTAGTATAGATGGGACAGCCGGAAACACCATATATTTT
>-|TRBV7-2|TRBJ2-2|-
CASSLVRAGELFF
TGTGCCAGCAGCTTAGTGAGGGCCGGGGAGCTGTTTTTT
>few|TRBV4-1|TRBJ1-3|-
CASSPGIQGNTIYF
TGCGCCAGCAGCCCGGGGATACAGGGAAACACCATATATTTT
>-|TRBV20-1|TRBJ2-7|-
CSAQGGKYF
TGCAGTGCTCAGGGGGGTAAGTACTTC
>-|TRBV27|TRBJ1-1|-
CASSFQGHTEAFF
TGTGCCAGCAGTTTCCAGGGTCACACTGAAGCTTTCTTT
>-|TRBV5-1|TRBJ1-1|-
CASSARQNTEAFF
TGCGCCAGCAGCGCCCGACAGAACACTGAAGCTTTCTTT
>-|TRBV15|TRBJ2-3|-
CATSTWGETDTQYF
TGTGCCACCAGTACTTGGGGGGAAACAGATACGCAGTATTTT
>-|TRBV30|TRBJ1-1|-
CASGRLNTEAFF
TGTGCCTCTGGGAGGTTGAACACTGAAGCTTTCTTT
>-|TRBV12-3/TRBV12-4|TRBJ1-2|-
CASSLRGGAYTF
TGTGCCAGCAGTTTACGGGGGGGCGCCTACACCTTC
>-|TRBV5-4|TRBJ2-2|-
CASSIDTAGELFF
TGTGCCAGCAGCATCGACACAGCCGGGGAGCTGTTTTTT